The following is a TCR beta chain sequence with its context. This entry comes from a study of radiotherapy plus CTLA-4 blockade in lung cancer. The data were produced by immunoSEQ multiplex PCR, yet TCRdb's version contains in-frame clones alone and is incomplete. The sample has roughly 60,000 clones; more than 70% are singletons. The CDR3 sequence is 15 residues long. V dropped 5 bases and J dropped 11 bases, with 27 bases sitting between them. Per the germline V gene, CDR1 is GTSNPN and CDR2 is SVGIG (reference sequence). The chain joins TRBV30 to TRBJ1-1, with D maybe TRBD1 (6 bases). The material sequenced was peripheral blood, taken from a patient treated with radiotherapy plus ipilimumab. This receptor was taken from a human donor with non-small cell lung cancer who had a complete response to radiotherapy plus ipilimumab. In nucleotides, the CDR3 is TGTGCCTGGGAAAGCGCTCGACAGGCCTCGGGTTTCGCTTTCTTT. Amino acids: CAWESARQASGFAFF.